This TCR beta chain was observed in a study of spatial heterogeneity in lung cancer. Study as a whole: Mean representation of each unique TCR and UMI combination in the raw reads exceeded 9.5 occurrences.

This clonotype has only a few counts. Its matching antigen is unknown. This CDR3 spans 17 amino acids. V lost 5 bases to trimming and J lost 4 bases, with 21 bases between them. Germline CDR1 and CDR2: SGHAT and FQDESV (reference sequence). Individual TCR cDNA molecules each bore their own unique molecular identifier. TCRdb recomputed calls from the 5' RACE reads with MiXCR, one row per CDR3 protein. The sample carries about 50,000 distinct CDR3 sequences, around 7.6% recorded once. Noted time point: sample taken at primary tumor resection. Whole RNA obtained from tumor, nontumor lung or frozen PBMC underwent sequencing without sorting. The donors were 72 patients with non-small cell lung cancer that was early-stage and untreated. General observations from the study: Blood carried ubiquitous expanded tumor TCRs more at resection than follow-up.

This TCR came from a female donor with early-stage non-small cell lung cancer. The chain couples TRBV11-1 to TRBJ2-1; D gene ambiguous. The sample in question was PBMCs, obtained at surgery. The chain's CDR3 is CASSPMAWQIEYNEQFF. Here the CDR3 DNA reads TGTGCCAGCAGCCCTATGGCCTGGCAGATTGAATACAATGAGCAGTTCTTC.